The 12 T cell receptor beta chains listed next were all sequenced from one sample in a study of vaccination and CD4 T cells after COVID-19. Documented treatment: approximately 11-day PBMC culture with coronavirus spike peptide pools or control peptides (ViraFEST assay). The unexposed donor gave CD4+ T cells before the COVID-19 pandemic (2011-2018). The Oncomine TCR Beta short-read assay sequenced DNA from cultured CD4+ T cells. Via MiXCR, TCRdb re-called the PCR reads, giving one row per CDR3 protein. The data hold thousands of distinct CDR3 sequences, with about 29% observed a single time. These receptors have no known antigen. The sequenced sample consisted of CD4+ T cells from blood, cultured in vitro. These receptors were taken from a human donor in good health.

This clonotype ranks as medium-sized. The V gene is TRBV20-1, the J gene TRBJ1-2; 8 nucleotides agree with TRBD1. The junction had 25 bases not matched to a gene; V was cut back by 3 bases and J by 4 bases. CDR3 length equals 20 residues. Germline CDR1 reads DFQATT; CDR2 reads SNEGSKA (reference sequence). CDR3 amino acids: CSARGSEAPPQGASGYGYTF. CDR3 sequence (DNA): TGCAGTGCTAGGGGATCTGAGGCCCCACCCCAGGGGGCGTCCGGCTATGGCTACACCTTC.

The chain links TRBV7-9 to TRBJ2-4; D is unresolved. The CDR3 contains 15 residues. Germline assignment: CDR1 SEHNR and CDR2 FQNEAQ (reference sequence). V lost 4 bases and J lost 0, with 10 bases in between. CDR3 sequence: CASSSEDLAKNIQYF. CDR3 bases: TGTGCCAGCAGCTCGGAAGATCTAGCCAAAAACATTCAGTACTTC.

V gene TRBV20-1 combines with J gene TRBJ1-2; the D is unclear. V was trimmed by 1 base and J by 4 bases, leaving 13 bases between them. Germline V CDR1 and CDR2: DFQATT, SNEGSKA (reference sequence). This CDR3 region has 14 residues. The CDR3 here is CSARVADPPYGYTF. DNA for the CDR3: TGCAGTGCTAGAGTGGCAGACCCCCCCTATGGCTACACCTTC.

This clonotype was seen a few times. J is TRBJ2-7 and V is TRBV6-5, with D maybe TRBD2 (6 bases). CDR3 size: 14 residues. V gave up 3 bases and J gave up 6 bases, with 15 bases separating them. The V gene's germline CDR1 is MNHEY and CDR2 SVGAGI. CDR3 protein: CASSYAGRTSEQYF. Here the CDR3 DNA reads TGTGCCAGCAGTTATGCGGGGCGTACGTCCGAGCAGTACTTC.

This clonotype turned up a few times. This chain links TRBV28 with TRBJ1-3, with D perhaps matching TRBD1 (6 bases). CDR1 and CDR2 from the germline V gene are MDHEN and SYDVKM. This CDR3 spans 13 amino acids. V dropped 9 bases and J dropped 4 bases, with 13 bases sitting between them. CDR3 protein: CASGTQGGNTIYF. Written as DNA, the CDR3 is TGTGCCAGTGGAACTCAGGGGGGAAACACCATATATTTT.

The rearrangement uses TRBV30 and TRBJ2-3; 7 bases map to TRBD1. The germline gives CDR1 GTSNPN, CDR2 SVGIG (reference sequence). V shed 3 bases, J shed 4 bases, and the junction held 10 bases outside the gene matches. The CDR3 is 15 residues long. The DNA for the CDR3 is TGTGCCTGGAGCCTCGACAGGGTCGCCGCAGATACGCAGTATTTT. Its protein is CAWSLDRVAADTQYF.

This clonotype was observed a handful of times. The CDR3 is CASWEQGHTEAFF. The CDR3 nucleotides are TGTGCCAGTTGGGAGCAGGGGCACACTGAAGCTTTCTTT. The J gene is TRBJ1-1, the V gene TRBV19, with D maybe TRBD1 (6 bases). Germline V gives CDR1 LNHDA, CDR2 SQIVND (reference sequence). V gave up 8 bases and J gave up 3 bases, with 13 bases separating them. The CDR3 runs 13 residues.

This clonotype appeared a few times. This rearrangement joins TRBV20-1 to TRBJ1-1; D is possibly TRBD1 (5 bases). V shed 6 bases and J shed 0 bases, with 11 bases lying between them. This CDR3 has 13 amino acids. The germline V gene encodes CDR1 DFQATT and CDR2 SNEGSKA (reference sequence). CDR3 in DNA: TGCAGTGCCCCGACAGATTTGAACACTGAAGCTTTCTTT. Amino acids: CSAPTDLNTEAFF.

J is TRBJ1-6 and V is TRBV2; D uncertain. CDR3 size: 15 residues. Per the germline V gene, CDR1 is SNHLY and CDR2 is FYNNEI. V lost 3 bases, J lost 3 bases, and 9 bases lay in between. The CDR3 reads CASSEGSFYNSPLHF. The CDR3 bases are TGTGCCAGCAGTGAGGGGTCTTTCTATAATTCACCCCTCCACTTT.

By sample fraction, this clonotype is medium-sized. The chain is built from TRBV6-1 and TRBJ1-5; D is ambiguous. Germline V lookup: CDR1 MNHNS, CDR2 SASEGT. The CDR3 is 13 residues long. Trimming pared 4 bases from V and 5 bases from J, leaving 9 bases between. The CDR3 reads CASSGANHQPQHF. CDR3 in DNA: TGTGCCAGCAGTGGGGCTAATCATCAGCCCCAGCATTTT.

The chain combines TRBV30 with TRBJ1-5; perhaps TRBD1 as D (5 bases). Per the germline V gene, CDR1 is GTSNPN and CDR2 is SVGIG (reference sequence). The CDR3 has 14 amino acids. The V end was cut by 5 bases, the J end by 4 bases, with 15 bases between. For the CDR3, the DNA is TGTGCCTGGGCGGCTCGGCCAGGGAATCAGCCCCAGCATTTT. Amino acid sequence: CAWAARPGNQPQHF.

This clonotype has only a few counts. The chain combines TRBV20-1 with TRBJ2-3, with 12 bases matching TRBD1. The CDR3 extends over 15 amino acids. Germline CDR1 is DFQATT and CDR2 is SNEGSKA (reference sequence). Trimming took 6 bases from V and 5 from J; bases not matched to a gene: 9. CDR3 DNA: TGCAGTGCCACGACGGGACAGGGGGCCGGAGATACGCAGTATTTT. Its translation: CSATTGQGAGDTQYF.